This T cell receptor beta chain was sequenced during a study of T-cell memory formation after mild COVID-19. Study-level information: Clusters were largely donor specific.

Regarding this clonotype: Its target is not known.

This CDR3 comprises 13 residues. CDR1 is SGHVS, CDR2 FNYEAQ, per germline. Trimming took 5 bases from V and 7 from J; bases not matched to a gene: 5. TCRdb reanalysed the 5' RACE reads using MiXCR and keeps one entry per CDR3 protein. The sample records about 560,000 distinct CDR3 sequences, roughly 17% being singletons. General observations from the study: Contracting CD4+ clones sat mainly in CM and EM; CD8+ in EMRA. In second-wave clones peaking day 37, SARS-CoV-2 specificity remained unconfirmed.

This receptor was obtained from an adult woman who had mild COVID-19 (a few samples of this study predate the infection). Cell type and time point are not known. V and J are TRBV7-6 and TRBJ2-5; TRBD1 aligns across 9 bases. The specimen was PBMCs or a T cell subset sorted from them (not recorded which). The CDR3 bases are TGTGCCAGCAGCCAACGACAGGGGGGGACCCAGTACTTC. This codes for CASSQRQGGTQYF.